Described below is a single TCR beta chain sequence and its context. Its target is unknown. The CDR3 has 16 amino acids. Germline trimming cut 2 bases from V and 0 bases from J; bases unmatched to any gene: 7. Germline V gives CDR1 GTSNPN, CDR2 SVGIG (reference sequence). Using immunoSEQ multiplex PCR, the repertoire was profiled, and TCRdb retains in-frame clones only, with some absent. Here the sample spans 90,000 to 150,000 clones, around 89% being singletons. The data were obtained in a study of cytomegalovirus exposure and HLA in healthy donors. Study conclusions and caveats: Usually a TCR sequence was rare, but some public TCRs were found in many donors.

The donors formed part of the approximately 120-subject validation cohort, distinct from the approximately 670-subject first cohort. The chain joins TRBV30 to TRBJ1-1; 9 nucleotides line up with TRBD1. The sample was PBMCs. This clonotype was obtained from a woman aged 18-29 years in good health and CMV-seropositive. This CDR3 reads CAWSRDRVGMNTEAFF. Written as DNA, the CDR3 is TGTGCCTGGAGTAGGGACAGGGTAGGAATGAACACTGAAGCTTTCTTT.